The 14 T cell receptor beta chains in this list originate from one sample, sequenced in a study of T cell changes during pregnancy in multiple sclerosis (dated by TCRdb to between 2018 and 2020). The library was obtained by the immunoSEQ multiplex PCR assay. The table was pulled from immuneACCESS by TCRdb, which kept in-frame rearrangements only. Such tables lose some clones; where checked, under half of the loss comes from unresolved V genes, and the rest has no known cause. This sample gives some 27,000 clones in total; 93% of them show up just once. In total, the top ten clones hold 0.4% to 0.55% of the sample. Material: CD4+ T cells from peripheral blood mononuclear cells, obtained after pregnancy. The receptor set was obtained from a female donor with multiple sclerosis, enrolled in a pregnancy study.

The rearrangement links TRBV10-1 to TRBJ1-3; unclear D gene. The CDR3 has 14 amino acids. Trimming pared 2 bases from V and 0 bases from J, leaving 5 bases between. CDR1 and CDR2 from the germline V gene are WNHNN and SYGVQD (reference sequence). The CDR3 nucleotides read TGCGCCAGCAGTGAGCCGAGCTCTGGAAACACCATATATTTT. This codes for CASSEPSSGNTIYF.

This chain connects TRBV7-2 to TRBJ1-6; a weak D match, TRBD1 (5 bases). This CDR3 has 17 amino acids. V was shortened by 2 bases and J by 10 bases, with 21 bases between the two germline ends. CDR1 is SGHTA and CDR2 is FQGNSA in the germline V gene. The CDR3 reads CASSLKNAGNGGSPLHF. The CDR3 nucleotides are TGTGCCAGCAGCTTAAAGAACGCGGGAAATGGGGGATCACCCCTCCACTTT.

This clone was observed once. The CDR3 sequence: CASGTQGSYGYTF. CDR3 in DNA: TGTGCCAGTGGGACACAGGGGAGCTATGGCTACACCTTC. This rearrangement joins TRBV19 to TRBJ1-2, with 7 nucleotides matching TRBD1. V lost 8 bases, J lost 4 bases, and 7 bases stayed unmatched. CDR3 size: 13 residues. The V gene's germline CDR1 is LNHDA and CDR2 SQIVND (reference sequence).

The table lists this clone with a count of one. The chain uses TRBV7-9 and TRBJ2-3; a possible D gene is TRBD1 (6 bases). Germline-derived CDR1 and CDR2 are SEHNR and FQNEAQ (reference sequence). V dropped 4 bases and J dropped 5 bases, with 16 bases sitting between them. This CDR3 is built from 15 residues. This CDR3 is CASSSHTGWGDTQYF. The CDR3 coding sequence is TGTGCCAGCAGCTCCCATACAGGGTGGGGAGATACGCAGTATTTT.

This rearrangement joins TRBV9 to TRBJ2-1; 9 bases agree with TRBD2. Trimming at V came to 0 bases and at J to 4 bases, leaving 8 bases not matched to a gene. Looked up from germline, CDR1 is SGDLS and CDR2 is YYNGEE. The CDR3 extends over 17 amino acids. The CDR3 DNA follows: TGTGCCAGCAGCGTAGGGGTAGCGGGGGCTCCATACAATGAGCAGTTCTTC. It encodes CASSVGVAGAPYNEQFF.

This chain's CDR3 is CASGSRTLSSGNTIYF. CDR3 sequence (DNA): TGTGCTAGTGGTTCCCGGACACTGAGCTCTGGAAACACCATATATTTT. The chain carries TRBV12-5 and TRBJ1-3; perhaps TRBD1 as D (5 bases). Trimming stripped 4 bases from V and 0 bases from J, with 13 bases between. CDR3 length: 16 residues. Germline V CDR1 and CDR2: LGHNT, FRNRAP.

Only one count was recorded for this clone. The rearrangement links TRBV18 to TRBJ1-2, with 11 bases that match TRBD1. The CDR3 length is 16 residues. The ends lost 6 bases at V and 1 base at J; junction bases unmatched: 7. The germline CDR1 and CDR2 sequences are KGHSH and LQKENI. CDR3 nucleotides: TGTGCCAGCTCGCCCGGGACAGGGGGGTTTAACTATGGCTACACCTTC. Its protein is CASSPGTGGFNYGYTF.

This chain links TRBV9 with TRBJ1-3, with no clear D. V lost 1 base, J lost 3 bases, and 2 bases lay in between. Germline values: CDR1 SGDLS, CDR2 YYNGEE. The CDR3 consists of 12 residues. This CDR3 reads CASSVRGNTIYF. The CDR3 DNA reads as TGTGCCAGCAGCGTACGTGGAAACACCATATATTTT.

V usage is TRBV18 and J usage is TRBJ1-3; D is possibly TRBD1 (5 bases). Germline assignment: CDR1 KGHSH and CDR2 LQKENI. The CDR3 is 16 amino acids. V was cut by 5 bases and J by 0 bases, with 14 bases left in between. The CDR3 sequence is CASSATGGNSGNTIYF. The CDR3 nucleotides read TGTGCCAGCTCAGCCACGGGGGGAAACTCTGGAAACACCATATATTTT.

The V gene is TRBV2, the J gene TRBJ1-6; no definite D call. CDR3 length equals 20 residues. Between the trimmed V and J ends, which lost 0 bases and 0 bases, there was a span of 18 bases. Germline CDR1 reads SNHLY; CDR2 reads FYNNEI. The chain's CDR3 is CASSEALGFSLSSYNSPLHF. CDR3 nucleotides: TGTGCCAGCAGTGAAGCGTTGGGCTTTTCTTTAAGCTCCTATAATTCACCCCTCCACTTT.

The chain uses TRBV7-9 and TRBJ1-2; TRBD1 is a possible D gene (5 bases). V lost 5 bases and J 1 base, leaving 8 bases between the germline ends. The V gene's germline CDR1 is SEHNR and CDR2 FQNEAQ (reference sequence). CDR3 size: 13 residues. The CDR3 DNA is TGTGCCAGCAGCCCGACAGTTAACTATGGCTACACCTTC. This sequence encodes CASSPTVNYGYTF.

The rearrangement uses TRBV30 and TRBJ1-2; 8 bases are shared with TRBD1. The CDR3 consists of 11 residues. Germline V gene lookup returns CDR1 GTSNPN and CDR2 SVGIG (reference sequence). J was trimmed by 7 bases and V by 6 bases; bases with no gene match: 4. The CDR3 sequence: CACQTGVGYTF. The CDR3 DNA reads as TGTGCCTGTCAGACAGGGGTTGGCTACACCTTC.

As regards this clone: One end of the junction varies from germline; a read error may be responsible. V is TRBV2 and J is TRBJ2-4, with D perhaps matching TRBD1 (6 bases). Germline V CDR1 and CDR2: SNHLY, FYNNEI. The CDR3 runs 14 residues. The CDR3 sequence is CASIQSSTGSTHNF. For the CDR3, the DNA is TGTGCCAGCATCCAAAGCTCCACAGGGTCCACACACAACTTC.

The V gene is TRBV19, the J gene TRBJ1-6, with D possibly TRBD1 on 5 matching bases. CDR1 is LNHDA and CDR2 is SQIVND in the germline V gene (reference sequence). The V end lost 1 base, the J end lost 8 bases, and 12 bases lay between the germline ends. The CDR3 is 15 amino acids. CDR3 nucleotides: TGTGCCAGTAGTATAGTCCCCCAGGGTCATTCACCCCTCCACTTT. Translation gives CASSIVPQGHSPLHF.